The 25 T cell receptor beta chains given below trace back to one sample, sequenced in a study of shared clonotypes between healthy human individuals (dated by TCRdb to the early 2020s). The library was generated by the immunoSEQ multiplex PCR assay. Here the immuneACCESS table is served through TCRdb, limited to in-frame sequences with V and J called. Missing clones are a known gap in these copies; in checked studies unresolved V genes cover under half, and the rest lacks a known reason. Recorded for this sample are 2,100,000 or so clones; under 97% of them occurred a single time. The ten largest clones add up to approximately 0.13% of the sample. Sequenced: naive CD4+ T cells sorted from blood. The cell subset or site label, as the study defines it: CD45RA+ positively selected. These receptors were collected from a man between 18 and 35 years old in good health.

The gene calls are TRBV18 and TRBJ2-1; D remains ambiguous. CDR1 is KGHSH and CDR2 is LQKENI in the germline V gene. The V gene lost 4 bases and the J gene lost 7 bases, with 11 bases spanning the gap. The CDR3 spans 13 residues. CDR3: CASSLSTVNEQFF. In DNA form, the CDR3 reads TGTGCCAGCTCACTATCGACGGTTAATGAGCAGTTCTTC.

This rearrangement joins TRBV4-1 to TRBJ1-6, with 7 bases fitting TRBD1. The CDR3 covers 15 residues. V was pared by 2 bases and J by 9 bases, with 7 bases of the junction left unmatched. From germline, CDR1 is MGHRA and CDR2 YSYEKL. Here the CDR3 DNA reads TGCGCCAGCAGCCAATACGACAGGGATAGTTCACCCCTCCACTTT. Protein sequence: CASSQYDRDSSPLHF.

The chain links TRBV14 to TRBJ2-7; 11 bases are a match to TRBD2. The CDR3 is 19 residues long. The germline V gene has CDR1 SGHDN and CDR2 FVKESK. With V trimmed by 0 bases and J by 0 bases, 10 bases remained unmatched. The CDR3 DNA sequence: TGTGCCAGCAGCCAAGAAGGTACAGTAGCGGGAGGGAGCTCCTACGAGCAGTACTTC. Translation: CASSQEGTVAGGSSYEQYF.

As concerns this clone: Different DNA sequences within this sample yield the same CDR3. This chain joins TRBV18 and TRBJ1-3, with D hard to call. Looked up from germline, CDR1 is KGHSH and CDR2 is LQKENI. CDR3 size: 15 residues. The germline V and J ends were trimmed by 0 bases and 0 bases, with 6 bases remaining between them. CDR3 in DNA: TGTGCCAGCTCACCACCAGCGGACTCTGGAAACACCATATATTTT. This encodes CASSPPADSGNTIYF.

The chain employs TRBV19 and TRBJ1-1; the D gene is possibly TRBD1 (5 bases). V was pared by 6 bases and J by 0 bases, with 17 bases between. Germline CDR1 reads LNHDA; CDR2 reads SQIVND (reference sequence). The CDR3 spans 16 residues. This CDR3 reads CASRTWARGMNTEAFF. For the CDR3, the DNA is TGTGCCAGTAGAACGTGGGCGAGGGGCATGAACACTGAAGCTTTCTTT.

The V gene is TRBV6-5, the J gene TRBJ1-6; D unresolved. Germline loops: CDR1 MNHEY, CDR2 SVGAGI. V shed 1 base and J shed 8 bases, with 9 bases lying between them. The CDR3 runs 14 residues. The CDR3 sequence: CASSYFGSDSPLHF. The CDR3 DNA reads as TGTGCCAGCAGTTACTTCGGATCCGATTCACCCCTCCACTTT.

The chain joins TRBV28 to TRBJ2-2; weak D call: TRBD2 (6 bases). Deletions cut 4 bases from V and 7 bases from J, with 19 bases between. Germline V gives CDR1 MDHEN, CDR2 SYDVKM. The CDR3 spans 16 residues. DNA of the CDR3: TGTGCCAGCAGTTCCCGAGGAGGGGTCGAAGGCGGGGAGCTGTTTTTT. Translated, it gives CASSSRGGVEGGELFF.

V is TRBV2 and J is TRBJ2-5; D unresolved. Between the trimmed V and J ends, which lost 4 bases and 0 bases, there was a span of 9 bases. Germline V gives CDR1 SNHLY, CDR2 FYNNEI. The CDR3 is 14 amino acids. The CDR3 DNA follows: TGTGCCAGCAGTGTAGGCAGGTACCAAGAGACCCAGTACTTC. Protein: CASSVGRYQETQYF.

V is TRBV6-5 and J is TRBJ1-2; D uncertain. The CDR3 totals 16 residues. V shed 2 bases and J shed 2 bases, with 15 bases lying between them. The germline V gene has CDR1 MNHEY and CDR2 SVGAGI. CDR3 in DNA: TGTGCCAGCAGTTACAATGTGCCTCGCCTGAACTATGGCTACACCTTC. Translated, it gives CASSYNVPRLNYGYTF.

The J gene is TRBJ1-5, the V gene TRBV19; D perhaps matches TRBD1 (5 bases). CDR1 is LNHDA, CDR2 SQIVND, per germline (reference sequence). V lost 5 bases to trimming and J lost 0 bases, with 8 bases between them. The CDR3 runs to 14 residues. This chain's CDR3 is CASSLGLSNQPQHF. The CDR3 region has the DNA TGTGCCAGTAGTCTGGGACTTAGCAATCAGCCCCAGCATTTT.

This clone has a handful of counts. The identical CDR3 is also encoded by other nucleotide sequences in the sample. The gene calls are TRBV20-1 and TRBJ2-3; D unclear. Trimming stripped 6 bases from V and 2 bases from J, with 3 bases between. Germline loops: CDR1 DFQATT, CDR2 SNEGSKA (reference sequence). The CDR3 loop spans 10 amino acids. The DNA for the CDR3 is TGCAGTGCCTCCACAGATACGCAGTATTTT. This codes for CSASTDTQYF.

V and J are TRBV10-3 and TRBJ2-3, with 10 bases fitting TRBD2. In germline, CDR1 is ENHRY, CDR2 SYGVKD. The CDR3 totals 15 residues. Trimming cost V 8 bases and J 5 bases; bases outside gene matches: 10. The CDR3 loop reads CAIAATSGVRDTQYF. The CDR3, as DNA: TGTGCCATCGCGGCCACTAGCGGGGTGAGAGATACGCAGTATTTT.

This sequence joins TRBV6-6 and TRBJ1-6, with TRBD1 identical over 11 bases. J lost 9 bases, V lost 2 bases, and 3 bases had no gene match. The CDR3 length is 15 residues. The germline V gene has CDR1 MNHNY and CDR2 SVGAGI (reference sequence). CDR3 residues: CASSYGTGGSSPLHF. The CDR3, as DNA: TGTGCCAGCAGTTACGGGACAGGGGGTAGTTCACCCCTCCACTTT.

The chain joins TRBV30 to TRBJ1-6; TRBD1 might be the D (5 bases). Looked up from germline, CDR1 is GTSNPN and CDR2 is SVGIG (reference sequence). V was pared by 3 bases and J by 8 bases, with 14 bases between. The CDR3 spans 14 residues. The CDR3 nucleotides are TGTGCCTGGAGACCGGACACCTTACATTCACCCCTCCACTTT. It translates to CAWRPDTLHSPLHF.

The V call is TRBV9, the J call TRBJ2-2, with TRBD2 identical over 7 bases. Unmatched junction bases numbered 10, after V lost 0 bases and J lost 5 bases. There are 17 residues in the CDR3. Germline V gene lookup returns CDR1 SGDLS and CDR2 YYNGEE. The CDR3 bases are TGTGCCAGCAGCGTAGCGGGAGGCTACTGGGAGACCGGGGAGCTGTTTTTT. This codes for CASSVAGGYWETGELFF.

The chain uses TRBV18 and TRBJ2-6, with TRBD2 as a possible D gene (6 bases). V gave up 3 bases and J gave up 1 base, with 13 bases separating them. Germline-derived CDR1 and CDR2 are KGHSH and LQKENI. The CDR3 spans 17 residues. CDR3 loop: CASSPAGRPSGANVLTF. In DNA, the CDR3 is TGTGCCAGCTCACCGGCCGGGAGACCGTCTGGGGCCAACGTCCTGACTTTC.

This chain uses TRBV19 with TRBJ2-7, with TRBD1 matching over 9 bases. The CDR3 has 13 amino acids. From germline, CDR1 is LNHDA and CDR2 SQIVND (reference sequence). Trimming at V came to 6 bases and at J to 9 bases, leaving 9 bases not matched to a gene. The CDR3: CASSRGQGLGQYF. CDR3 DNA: TGTGCCAGTAGCCGGGGACAGGGTTTGGGGCAGTACTTC.

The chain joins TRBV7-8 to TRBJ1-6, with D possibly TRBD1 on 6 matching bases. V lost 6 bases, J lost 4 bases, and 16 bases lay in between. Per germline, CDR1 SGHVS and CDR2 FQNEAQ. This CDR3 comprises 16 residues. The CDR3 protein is CASRRLAGDYNSPLHF. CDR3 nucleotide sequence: TGTGCCAGCAGGCGACTCGCAGGGGATTATAATTCACCCCTCCACTTT. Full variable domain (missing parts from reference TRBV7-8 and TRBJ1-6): GAGVSQSPRYKVAKRGQDVALRCDPISGHVSLFWYQQALGQGPEFLTYFQNEAQLDKSGLPSDRFFAERPEGSVSTLKIQRTQQEDSAVYLCASRRLAGDYNSPLHFGNGTRLTVT.

The chain's CDR3 is CASSPQMETGTNTGELFF. CDR3 in DNA: TGTGCCAGCTCACCTCAGATGGAGACCGGAACGAACACCGGGGAGCTGTTTTTT. The chain uses TRBV18 and TRBJ2-2; D uncertain. Trimming took off 3 bases at V and 0 bases at J, with 17 bases between the two ends. Germline CDR1 and CDR2: KGHSH and LQKENI. The CDR3 sequence is 18 residues long.

The CDR3 nucleotides read TGTGCCAGCAGTGAACGGCCAGACCTTAACTATGGCTACACCTTC. Translated: CASSERPDLNYGYTF. The V gene is TRBV6-1, the J gene TRBJ1-2, with D hard to call. The CDR3 is 15 residues long. Trimming pared 2 bases from V and 1 base from J, leaving 11 bases between. CDR1 is MNHNS, CDR2 SASEGT, per germline.

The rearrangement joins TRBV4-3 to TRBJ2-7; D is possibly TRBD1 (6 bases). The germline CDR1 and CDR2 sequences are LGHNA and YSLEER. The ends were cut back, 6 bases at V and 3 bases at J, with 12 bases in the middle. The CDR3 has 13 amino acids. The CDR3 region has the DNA TGCGCCAGCAGTCAACAGGGCTTCTACGAGCAGTACTTC. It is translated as CASSQQGFYEQYF.

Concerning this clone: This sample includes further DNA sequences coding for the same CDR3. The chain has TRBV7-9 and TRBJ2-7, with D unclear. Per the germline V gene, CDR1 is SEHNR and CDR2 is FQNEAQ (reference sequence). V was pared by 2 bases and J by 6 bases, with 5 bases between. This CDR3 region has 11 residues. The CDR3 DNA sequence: TGTGCCAGCAGCTTAAATAGCGAGCAGTACTTC. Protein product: CASSLNSEQYF.

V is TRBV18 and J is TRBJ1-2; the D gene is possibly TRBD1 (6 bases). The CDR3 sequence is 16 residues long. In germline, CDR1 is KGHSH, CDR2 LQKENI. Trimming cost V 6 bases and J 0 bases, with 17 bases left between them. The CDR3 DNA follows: TGTGCCAGCTCTCTAAGGGGGACGGAAGCTAACTATGGCTACACCTTC. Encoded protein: CASSLRGTEANYGYTF.

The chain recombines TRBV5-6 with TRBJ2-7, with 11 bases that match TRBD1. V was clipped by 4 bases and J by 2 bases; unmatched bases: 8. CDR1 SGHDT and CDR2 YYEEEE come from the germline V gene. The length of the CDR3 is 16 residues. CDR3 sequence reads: CASSRGTGGLTYEQYF. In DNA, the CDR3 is TGTGCCAGCAGCAGGGGGACAGGGGGTTTGACCTACGAGCAGTACTTC.

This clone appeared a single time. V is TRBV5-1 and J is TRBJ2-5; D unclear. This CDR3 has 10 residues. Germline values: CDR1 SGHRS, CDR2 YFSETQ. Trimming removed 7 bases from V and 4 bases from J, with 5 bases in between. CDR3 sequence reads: CASSIETQYF. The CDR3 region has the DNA TGCGCCAGCTCCATAGAGACCCAGTACTTC.